Shown below are 20 T cell receptor beta chains from a single sample sequenced in a study of OX40 agonist ivuxolimab in advanced cancers. Measured with immunoSEQ multiplex PCR; TCRdb has only the in-frame clones, and not every one. The sample consists of fewer than 100,000 clones, roughly 84% of them appearing once. The specimen was CD4+ or CD8+ T cells sorted from blood, collected in a trial of the OX40 agonist ivuxolimab. The receptors were sampled from an adult with an advanced solid tumor such as melanoma, head and neck, liver or kidney cancer.

A single count supports this clone. Here the CDR3 reads CASIGRRRSPLHF. The CDR3 DNA is TGTGCCAGCATAGGGAGGCGGCGATCACCCCTCCACTTT. The rearrangement joins TRBV6-1 to TRBJ1-6, with D unresolved. CDR3 length: 13 residues. V was cut by 7 bases and J by 10 bases, with 14 bases left in between. From germline, CDR1 is MNHNS and CDR2 SASEGT.

This chain joins TRBV28 and TRBJ1-2, with TRBD1 as a possible D gene (5 bases). This CDR3 is built from 14 residues. V was clipped by 8 bases and J by 2 bases, with 15 bases between them. The germline CDR1 and CDR2 sequences are MDHEN and SYDVKM. The CDR3 DNA sequence: TGTGCCAGCGTCTGGGGCCATGCAAACTATGGCTACACCTTC. Protein: CASVWGHANYGYTF.

This clone showed up just a few times. The CDR3 is CASTLDSRLEQYF. CDR3 DNA: TGTGCCAGCACCCTTGACAGCCGTTTAGAGCAGTACTTC. The chain has TRBV5-4 and TRBJ2-7; possibly TRBD1 for D (5 bases). Germline lookup yields CDR1 SGHNT and CDR2 YYREEE (reference sequence). The V gene lost 6 bases and the J gene lost 7 bases, with 17 bases spanning the gap. CDR3 length: 13 amino acids.

This chain connects TRBV11-3 to TRBJ2-2; D gene unclear. Germline V CDR1 and CDR2: SGHNT, YENEEA. This CDR3 has 14 residues. The V end was cut by 5 bases, the J end by 5 bases, with 12 bases between. The DNA for the CDR3 is TGTGCCAGCAGCCTCCCTTCGGTGACCGGGGAGCTGTTTTTT. Its translation: CASSLPSVTGELFF.

The rearrangement joins TRBV23-1 to TRBJ2-1; D ambiguous. TRBV23-1 is recorded as an ORF, its role being uncertain. V gave up 3 bases and J gave up 6 bases, with 12 bases separating them. The CDR3 contains 14 residues. The CDR3 nucleotides are TGCGCCAGCAGTCATCCCAGGCTAGGCAATGAGCAGTTCTTC. Amino acids: CASSHPRLGNEQFF.

The chain is built from TRBV4-3 and TRBJ2-1, with TRBD2 identical over 11 bases. The ends lost 4 bases at V and 1 base at J; junction bases unmatched: 6. The germline V gene encodes CDR1 LGHNA and CDR2 YSLEER. The CDR3 covers 17 residues. In DNA form, the CDR3 reads TGCGCCAGCAGCCCCGCCGGGACTAGCGGTTCCTACAATGAGCAGTTCTTC. Protein: CASSPAGTSGSYNEQFF.

This sequence joins TRBV28 and TRBJ2-7; the D is unclear. Germline CDR1 reads MDHEN; CDR2 reads SYDVKM. V was trimmed by 6 bases and J by 4 bases, leaving 10 bases between them. The CDR3 is 12 amino acids. In DNA, the CDR3 is TGTGCCAGCAGCCGCCCCTCATACGAGCAGTACTTC. It translates to CASSRPSYEQYF. Using reference TRBV28 and TRBJ2-7 for the parts outside the CDR3, the full variable domain is DVKVTQSSRYLVKRTGEKVFLECVQDMDHENMFWYRQDPGLGLRLIYFSYDVKMKEKGDIPEGYSVSREKKERFSLILESASTNQTSMYLCASSRPSYEQYFGPGTRLTVT.

The gene calls are TRBV6-5 and TRBJ2-3; the match to TRBD2 covers 7 bases. This CDR3 is built from 15 residues. With 2 bases clipped from V and 7 bases from J, the junction kept 9 bases outside the gene matches. Germline assignment: CDR1 MNHEY and CDR2 SVGAGI. The DNA of the CDR3 is TGTGCCAGCAGTTACGGGGGGGGATTAAAAAATACGCAGTATTTT. It translates to CASSYGGGLKNTQYF.

The rearrangement uses TRBV2 and TRBJ2-3, with 11 positions matching TRBD2. V lost 6 bases and J lost 2; bases outside the gene matches: 7. Germline V lookup: CDR1 SNHLY, CDR2 FYNNEI. CDR3 length equals 16 residues. The CDR3 nucleotides read TGTGCCAGCAGAAAAGGGACTAGCGGCTTCACAGATACGCAGTATTTT. It codes for CASRKGTSGFTDTQYF.

The table lists this clone with a count of one. The gene calls are TRBV5-4 and TRBJ2-5; the D gene could be TRBD1 or TRBD2 (5 bases each). The J call is uncertain, as TRBJ2-7 better fits the DNA end. The CDR3 covers 15 residues. CDR1 SGHNT and CDR2 YYREEE come from the germline V gene (reference sequence). This CDR3 is CASSQSGTRGYEQYF. CDR3 DNA sequence: TGTGCCAGCAGCCAGTCCGGGACCCGGGGCTACGAGCAGTACTTC.

The J gene is TRBJ1-4, the V gene TRBV6-5; the D gene is possibly TRBD1 (6 bases). The CDR3 has 15 amino acids. Germline V gene data show CDR1 as MNHEY and CDR2 as SVGAGI. V lost 0 bases to trimming and J lost 8 bases, with 13 bases between them. CDR3 residues: CASSYSRGAGEKLFF. In DNA, the CDR3 is TGTGCCAGCAGTTACTCGCGGGGGGCTGGCGAAAAACTGTTTTTT.

This chain uses TRBV30 with TRBJ1-5; D might be TRBD1 (5 bases). This CDR3 spans 16 amino acids. Germline CDR1 reads GTSNPN; CDR2 reads SVGIG (reference sequence). The V gene lost 2 bases and the J gene lost 1 base, with 15 bases spanning the gap. CDR3 bases: TGTGCCTGGAGTCAGTCAAGGGGTTACAGCAATCAGCCCCAGCATTTT. Translated, it gives CAWSQSRGYSNQPQHF.

J is TRBJ1-3 and V is TRBV30; D unresolved. V was cut by 3 bases and J by 7 bases, with 10 bases left in between. Germline CDR1 and CDR2: GTSNPN and SVGIG (reference sequence). The CDR3 is made up of 12 amino acids. The CDR3 nucleotides are TGTGCCTGGAGCCTAAGGGAGAACACCATATATTTT. Translating gives CAWSLRENTIYF.

The V and J genes are TRBV2 and TRBJ2-3, with D uncertain. Germline V CDR1 and CDR2: SNHLY, FYNNEI. The CDR3 runs to 11 residues. Trimming shortened V by 10 bases and J by 3 bases, and 8 bases separated the two germline ends. CDR3 sequence: CATSRTDTQYF. The CDR3 bases are TGTGCCACCTCGCGTACAGATACGCAGTATTTT.

This chain connects TRBV2 to TRBJ2-7; D unresolved. Germline V CDR1 and CDR2: SNHLY, FYNNEI. The V end lost 4 bases, the J end lost 5 bases, and 12 bases lay between the germline ends. CDR3 length: 13 amino acids. The DNA for the CDR3 is TGTGCCAGCAGTGTCGGGCTAGTGAACGAGCAGTACTTC. Encoded protein: CASSVGLVNEQYF.

This clone was observed once. V usage is TRBV10-2 and J usage is TRBJ2-3, with D possibly matching TRBD2 (5 bases). CDR1 is WSHSY, CDR2 SAAADI, per germline. The CDR3 extends over 16 amino acids. The ends were cut back, 8 bases at V and 0 bases at J, with 18 bases in the middle. In nucleotides, the CDR3 is TGCGCCAGCTGGCGGAGAGTGGGCGGGAGCACAGATACGCAGTATTTT. Its protein product is CASWRRVGGSTDTQYF.

V usage is TRBV6-5 and J usage is TRBJ2-7, with 11 bases matching TRBD1. Trimming took 6 bases from V and 5 from J; bases not matched to a gene: 9. CDR3 size: 15 residues. CDR1 and CDR2 from the germline V gene are MNHEY and SVGAGI. CDR3 in amino acids: CASSRGTGGVNEQYF. CDR3 nucleotides: TGTGCCAGCAGCCGAGGGACAGGGGGGGTTAACGAGCAGTACTTC.

The chain links TRBV10-1 to TRBJ2-1; D is possibly TRBD1 (5 bases). The CDR3 has 14 residues. Germline CDR1 is WNHNN and CDR2 is SYGVQD (reference sequence). The ends were cut back, 3 bases at V and 4 bases at J, with 10 bases in the middle. The CDR3 is CASSDQDTYNEQFF. CDR3 bases: TGCGCCAGCAGTGATCAGGACACATACAATGAGCAGTTCTTC.

The chain is built from TRBV15 and TRBJ2-1; D is unresolved. The CDR3 runs 14 residues. Trimming took off 0 bases at V and 10 bases at J, with 13 bases between the two ends. Germline V gives CDR1 LNHNV, CDR2 YYDKDF (reference sequence). The CDR3, as DNA: TGTGCCACCAGCAGAGATTTAACAGTGGGAGAGCAGTTCTTC. Translation: CATSRDLTVGEQFF.

V is TRBV5-6 and J is TRBJ2-5; D could derive from TRBD1 or TRBD2 (5 bases each). Deletions cut 4 bases from V and 0 bases from J, with 19 bases between. The germline V gene has CDR1 SGHDT and CDR2 YYEEEE. The CDR3 has 17 amino acids. For the CDR3, the DNA is TGTGCCAGCAGCCGAATAGCCGGGACGAGGTACCAAGAGACCCAGTACTTC. Amino acid sequence: CASSRIAGTRYQETQYF.